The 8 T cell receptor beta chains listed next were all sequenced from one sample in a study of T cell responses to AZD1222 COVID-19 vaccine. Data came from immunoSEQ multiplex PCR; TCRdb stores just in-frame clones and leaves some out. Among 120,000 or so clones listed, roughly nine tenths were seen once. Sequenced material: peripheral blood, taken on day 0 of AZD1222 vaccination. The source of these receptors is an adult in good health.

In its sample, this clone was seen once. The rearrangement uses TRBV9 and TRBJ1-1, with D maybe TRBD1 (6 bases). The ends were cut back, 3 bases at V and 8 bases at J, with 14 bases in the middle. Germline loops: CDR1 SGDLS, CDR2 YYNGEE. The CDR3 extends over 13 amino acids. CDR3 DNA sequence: TGTGCCAGCAGCGCTGGCGGGGGCGGAGAAGCTTTCTTT. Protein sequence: CASSAGGGGEAFF.

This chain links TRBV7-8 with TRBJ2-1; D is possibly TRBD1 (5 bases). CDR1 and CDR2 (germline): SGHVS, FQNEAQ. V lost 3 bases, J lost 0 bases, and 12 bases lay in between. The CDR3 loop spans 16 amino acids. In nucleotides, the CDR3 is TGTGCCAGCAGCTTTGGGGCGATAGGCTCCTACAATGAGCAGTTCTTC. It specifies CASSFGAIGSYNEQFF.

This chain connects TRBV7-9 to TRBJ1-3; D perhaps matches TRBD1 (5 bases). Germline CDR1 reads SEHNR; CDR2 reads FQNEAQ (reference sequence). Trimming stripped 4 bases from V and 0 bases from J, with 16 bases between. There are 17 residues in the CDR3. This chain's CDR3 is CASSSRRQSLSGNTIYF. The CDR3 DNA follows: TGTGCCAGCAGCTCCAGACGACAGTCACTCTCTGGAAACACCATATATTTT.

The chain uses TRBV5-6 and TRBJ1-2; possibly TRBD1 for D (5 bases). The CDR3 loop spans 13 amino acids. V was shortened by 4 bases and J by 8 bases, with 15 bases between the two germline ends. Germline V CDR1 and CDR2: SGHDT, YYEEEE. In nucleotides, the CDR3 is TGTGCCAGCAGCCGCCGTAGGGGATCAGGCTACACCTTC. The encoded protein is CASSRRRGSGYTF.

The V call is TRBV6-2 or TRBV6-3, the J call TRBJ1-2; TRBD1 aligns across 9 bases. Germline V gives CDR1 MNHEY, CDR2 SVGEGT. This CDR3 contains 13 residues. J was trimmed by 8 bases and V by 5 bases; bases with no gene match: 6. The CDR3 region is CASSPTGTGGYTF. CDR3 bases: TGTGCCAGCAGTCCCACCGGGACAGGGGGCTACACCTTC.

CDR3 coding DNA: TGTGCCAGCAGTTTGGAAATAGCGGGAGGTGGATCCTACAATGAGCAGTTCTTC. It is translated as CASSLEIAGGGSYNEQFF. The rearrangement joins TRBV6-2 or TRBV6-3 to TRBJ2-1; 10 positions match TRBD2. The CDR3 length is 18 residues. The V gene's germline CDR1 is MNHEY and CDR2 SVGEGT. The J segment lost 1 base and the V segment lost 4 bases, leaving 10 bases of the junction unmatched.

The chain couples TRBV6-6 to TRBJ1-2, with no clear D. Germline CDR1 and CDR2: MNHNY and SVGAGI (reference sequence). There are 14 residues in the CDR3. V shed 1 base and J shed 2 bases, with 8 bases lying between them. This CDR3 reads CASSYLADNYGYTF. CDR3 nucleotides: TGTGCCAGCAGTTACTTGGCAGACAACTATGGCTACACCTTC.

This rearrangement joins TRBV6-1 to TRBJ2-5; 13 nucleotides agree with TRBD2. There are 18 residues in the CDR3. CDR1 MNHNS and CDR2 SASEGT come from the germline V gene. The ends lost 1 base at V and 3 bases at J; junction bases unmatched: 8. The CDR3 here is CASSEGLTSGGAEETQYF. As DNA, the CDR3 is TGTGCCAGCAGTGAAGGTCTTACTAGCGGGGGGGCCGAAGAGACCCAGTACTTC.